This is a list of T cell receptor beta chains from one sample in a study of cytomegalovirus exposure and HLA in healthy donors. The repertoire was sequenced with immunoSEQ multiplex PCR; TCRdb's copy has only in-frame clones and lacks some. The sample carries roughly 100,000 clones, approximately 86% recorded once. The specimen was PBMCs. The receptors stem from a man aged 18-30 years in good health and CMV-seronegative. CDR3s include the opening cysteine and the closing phenylalanine or tryptophan. D genes are given only for firm matches. Expanded clones get a size class; other rows say once, few or many, or leave the size out.

abundance	d_gene	v_gene	j_gene	len	CDR3nt	CDR3aa
few	-	TRBV27	TRBJ2-7	15	TGTGCCAGCAGTTTCTCTACCCGAACGACCTACGAGCAGTACTTC	CASSFSTRTTYEQYF
-	TRBD1	TRBV7-6	TRBJ1-1	14	TGTGCCAGCAGCTTCGGACAGGGGGTCACTGAAGCTTTCTTT	CASSFGQGVTEAFF
-	TRBD2	TRBV11-2	TRBJ2-3	17	TGTGCCAGCAGCTTAGGGGCGCTAGCGGGAGTGGGAGATACGCAGTATTTT	CASSLGALAGVGDTQYF
once	-	TRBV15	TRBJ2-2	15	TGTGCCACCAGCAGAGACCGACGGGACACCGGGGAGCTGTTTTTT	CATSRDRRDTGELFF
-	-	TRBV9	TRBJ2-1	14	TGTGCCAGCAGCGTAGGGTCCGGGAGAGAGGGGCAGTTCTTC	CASSVGSGREGQFF
few	-	TRBV7-8	TRBJ1-5	16	TGTGCCAGCAGCTCTCGACAATCTGGTAGCAATCAGCCCCAGCATTTT	CASSSRQSGSNQPQHF
once	TRBD1	TRBV18	TRBJ1-2	14	TGTGCCAGCTCACCCCGGGACAGGAGCTATGGCTACACCTTC	CASSPRDRSYGYTF
few	TRBD1	TRBV6-1	TRBJ2-3	15	TGTGCCAGCGAAGGGTGGGGACAGTCCACAGATACGCAGTATTTT	CASEGWGQSTDTQYF
-	-	TRBV4-3	TRBJ2-7	14	TGCGCCAGCAGCCATTGGGACACCTCCTACGAGCAGTACTTC	CASSHWDTSYEQYF
-	-	TRBV7-9	TRBJ1-2	14	TGTGCCAGCAGTGCAGGGAACTCGGCCTATGGCTACACCTTC	CASSAGNSAYGYTF
-	-	TRBV27	TRBJ1-1	12	TGTGCCAGCAGTTTTAGGGGGACTGAAGCTTTCTTT	CASSFRGTEAFF
-	TRBD1	TRBV6-5	TRBJ1-2	16	TGTGCCAGCAGTTACACCGGAGGACAGGGGGAATATGGCTACACCTTC	CASSYTGGQGEYGYTF
-	-	TRBV20-1	TRBJ2-1	11	TGCAGTGCTAGCATAGTTAATGAGCAGTTCTTC	CSASIVNEQFF
-	-	TRBV19	TRBJ1-4	15	TGTGCCAGTAGTCCGTCGATAGGGGTGAGTGAAAAACTGTTTTTT	CASSPSIGVSEKLFF
-	-	TRBV6-5	TRBJ2-2	14	TGTGCCAGCAGCCATCTTAAGGGGACCGGGGAGCTGTTTTTT	CASSHLKGTGELFF
-	TRBD1	TRBV10-3	TRBJ2-6	19	TGTGCCATCAGTGTGTGGCCCCGCGAGGGGGCAGGTGGGGCCAACGTCCTGACTTTC	CAISVWPREGAGGANVLTF
-	-	TRBV27	TRBJ1-1	12	TGTGCCAGCAGTCGGAGCTTGACTGAAGCTTTCTTT	CASSRSLTEAFF